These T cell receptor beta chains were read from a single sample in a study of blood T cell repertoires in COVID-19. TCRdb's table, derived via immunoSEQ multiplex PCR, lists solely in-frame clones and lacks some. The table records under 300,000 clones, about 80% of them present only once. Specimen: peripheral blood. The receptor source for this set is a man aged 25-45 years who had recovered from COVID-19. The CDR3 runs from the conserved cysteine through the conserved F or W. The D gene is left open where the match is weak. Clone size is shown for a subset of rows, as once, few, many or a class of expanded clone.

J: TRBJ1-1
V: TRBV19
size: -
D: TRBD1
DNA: TGTGCCAGTAGTTGGGCCTCTAGGACAGGGGGTGACACTGAAGCTTTCTTT
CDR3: CASSWASRTGGDTEAFF

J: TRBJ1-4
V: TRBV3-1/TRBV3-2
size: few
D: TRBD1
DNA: TGTGCCAGCAGCGGGACAGGGGAATGGAGCGAAAAACTGTTTTTT
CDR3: CASSGTGEWSEKLFF

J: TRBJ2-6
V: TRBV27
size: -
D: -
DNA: TGTGCCAGCAGACCAGGGGTCTCTGGGGCCAACGTCCTGACTTTC
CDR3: CASRPGVSGANVLTF

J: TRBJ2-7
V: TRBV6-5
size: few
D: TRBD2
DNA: TGTGCCTCCCGCCCCGGGGGGGCCTTCTGGGAGCAGTACTTC
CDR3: CASRPGGAFWEQYF

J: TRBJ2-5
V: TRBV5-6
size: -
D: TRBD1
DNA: TGTGCCAGCAGCTCGACGGGACAGGGAGGAGAGACCCAGTACTTC
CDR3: CASSSTGQGGETQYF

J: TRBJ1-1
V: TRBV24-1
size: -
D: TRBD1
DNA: TGTGCCACCAGCCCCACAGGGGCCGACACTGAAGCTTTCTTT
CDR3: CATSPTGADTEAFF

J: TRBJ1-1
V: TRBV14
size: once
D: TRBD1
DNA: TGTGCCAGCAGCCAGAGGAGGATACGGGACAGTGAAGCTTTCTTT
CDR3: CASSQRRIRDSEAFF

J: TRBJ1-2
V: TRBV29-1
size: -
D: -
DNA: TGCAGCGTTGAACGAACAGGGTTTGGGGGCTACACCTTC
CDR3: CSVERTGFGGYTF

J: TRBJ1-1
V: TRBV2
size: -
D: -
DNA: TGTGCCACGGGGGTTACCCTGGCCACTGAAGCTTTCTTT
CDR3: CATGVTLATEAFF

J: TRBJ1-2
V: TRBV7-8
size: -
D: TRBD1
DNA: TGTGCCAGCAGGGGAGGGACAGGGAAGGGCTACACCTTC
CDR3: CASRGGTGKGYTF

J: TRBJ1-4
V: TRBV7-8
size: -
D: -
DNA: TGTGCCAGCAGCCCAAAACGGGTTTTGACTAATGAAAAACTGTTTTTT
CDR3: CASSPKRVLTNEKLFF

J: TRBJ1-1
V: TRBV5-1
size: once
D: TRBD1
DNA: TGCGCCAGCAGAACAATTGGACAGGGGGCTTCGGAAGCTTTCTTT
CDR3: CASRTIGQGASEAFF

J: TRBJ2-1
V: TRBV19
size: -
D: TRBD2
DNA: TGTGCCAGCGCCAGGGCGGCGGGAGACAGCTCCTACAATGAGCAGTTCTTC
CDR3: CASARAAGDSSYNEQFF

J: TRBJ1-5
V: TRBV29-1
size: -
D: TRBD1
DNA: TGCAGCGCTCGGACAGGGGGGACCAATCAGCCCCAGCATTTT
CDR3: CSARTGGTNQPQHF

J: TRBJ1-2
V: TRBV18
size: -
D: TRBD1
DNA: TGTGCCAGCTCACGTGAAGACAGGGCCTTTTACTATGGCTACACCTTC
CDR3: CASSREDRAFYYGYTF

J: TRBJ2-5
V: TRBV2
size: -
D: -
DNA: TGTGCCAGCTTTATGCTATCCGAAGAGACCCAGTACTTC
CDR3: CASFMLSEETQYF